This T cell receptor (beta chain) appears in the sequencing data of a study of blood T cell repertoires in COVID-19 (dated by TCRdb to 2020 to 2022). About the investigation overall: Collaborator samples came from the United States, Italy and Spain and covered acute and convalescent phases of COVID-19. The prospective study material was composed of cDNA or gDNA derived from T cells, B-cell-depleted T cells, or PBMCs. The dataset comprised deeply sampled blood TCRbeta repertoires from subjects exposed to, actively infected with, or recovered from COVID-19. A freely available public database, intended as a resource for researchers studying the immune response to SARS-CoV-2, is where the repertoires were released. The samples were drawn from the first 160 participants of the ongoing ImmuneRACE study and from 1,200 or so subjects provided by 6 global collaborators. A de-identified subject ID, COVID-19 status, age in years and sex were almost always included in the sample metadata. Where HLA class I and class II types were available, the types were taken from metadata supplied by the sample provider, not from assay-based typing. Broader findings and caveats from the paper: The quantity of clinical and demographic metadata differed by source and by participant and was supplied without curation.

TCRbeta CDR3 regions were amplified from genomic DNA using the immunoSEQ Assay, a bias-controlled multiplex PCR. The study's own analysis went as follows. Within the assay, amplification of reference gene primers was used to estimate how many nucleated cells each sample contained. To quantify the absolute abundance of each unique TCRbeta CDR3 rearrangement, sequence reads were collapsed and filtered. For each sample, productive Simpson clonality was calculated as the square root of Simpson's diversity index across productive rearrangements. The clones in this table, taken by TCRdb from immuneACCESS, are in-frame only. Not every clone is retained; where verified, under half of the shortfall comes from an unresolved V gene, and the cause of the rest is unknown. Clone size and V and J calls were adopted from that table, with D and trimming inferred from the DNA. The sample table lists fewer than 250,000 clones, 85% to 90% of them with a count of one. Together, the top ten hold over 2% of the sample.

Remarks on this clone: The clone's antigen remains unknown. Base qualities are not at hand, and no much larger clone is one base apart.

The germline V end is reduced by 5 bases and the J end by 6 bases; junction bases left unmatched: 9. CDR1 LNHDA and CDR2 SQIVND were looked up in the germline V gene (reference sequence). The CDR3 covers 16 residues, taking in both the cysteine and the phenylalanine. Solely the CDR3 DNA is kept, with 48 bases framed from the first base. Whole blood was collected in K2EDTA tubes by collaborating institutions according to the institutions' own protocols. For TCRbeta analysis, collaborators shipped samples as frozen whole blood, isolated PBMCs, or DNA extracted from either of those sample types. Recombination connected TRBV19 to TRBJ2-7, and 14 bases in between align with TRBD2. The specimen sequenced was peripheral blood. This receptor was obtained from a woman aged 50 to 60 with acute or convalescent COVID-19. The base sequence is TGTGCCAGTAGTCCGGGACTAGCGGGAGAGGCCGGCGAGCAGTACTTC. Translated, this is CASSPGLAGEAGEQYF.